These 20 T cell receptor beta chains share one sample of origin, sequenced in a study of T cells in Graves' hyperthyroidism and ophthalmopathy. Regions amplified from RNA transcripts were the TCR beta CDR3 regions. The TCR CDR3 first-round RT-PCR relied on the HTBI primer set. TCRdb reprocessed the multiplex PCR reads via MiXCR and lists one record per CDR3 protein. This sample has approximately 560,000 distinct CDR3 sequences, with approximately 14% found just once. The sequenced sample was blood. These receptor sequences come from a woman between 25 and 40 years old with Graves' hyperthyroidism.

This clonotype was seen repeatedly, ten times or more. The chain carries TRBV29-1 and TRBJ1-1; D is unresolved. The CDR3 has 11 residues. Trimming removed 4 bases at V and 3 bases at J, with 6 bases between. Germline CDR1 and CDR2: SQVTM and ANQGSEA. The CDR3 DNA reads as TGCAGCGTTGGGGTTTACACTGAAGCTTTCTTT. Its translation: CSVGVYTEAFF.

This clonotype was observed many times. V is TRBV7-8 and J is TRBJ2-1, with no clear D. Per the germline V gene, CDR1 is SGHVS and CDR2 is FQNEAQ. V lost 5 bases and J lost 5, with 10 bases in between. This CDR3 has 13 residues. Written as DNA, the CDR3 is TGTGCCAGCAGCGTAAGTGGAGACAATGAGCAGTTCTTC. Protein: CASSVSGDNEQFF.

This clonotype was picked up a small number of times. The chain employs TRBV10-2 and TRBJ1-2; unclear D gene. The ends were cut back, 8 bases at V and 3 bases at J, with 16 bases in the middle. CDR1 WSHSY and CDR2 SAAADI come from the germline V gene. The CDR3 spans 14 residues. This CDR3 reads CASSPGRGDYGYTF. DNA of the CDR3: TGCGCCAGCTCCCCGGGTCGGGGTGACTATGGCTACACCTTC.

This clonotype has ten or more counts. The chain carries TRBV13 and TRBJ1-1; the match to TRBD1 covers 7 bases. Germline CDR1 PRHDT, CDR2 FYEKMQ (reference sequence). The J segment lost 10 bases and the V segment lost 4 bases, leaving 9 bases of the junction unmatched. There are 13 residues in the CDR3. This chain's CDR3 is CASSSLDRDRAFF. In DNA, the CDR3 is TGTGCCAGCAGCTCCCTCGACAGGGATCGAGCTTTCTTT.

This clonotype occurred many times. The chain employs TRBV2 and TRBJ1-1; 11 bases map to TRBD1. CDR3 length equals 15 residues. CDR1 and CDR2 from the germline V gene are SNHLY and FYNNEI. J lost 5 bases, V lost 3 bases, and 5 bases had no gene match. CDR3 sequence reads: CASSDDRDRGTEAFF. CDR3 nucleotides: TGTGCCAGCAGTGATGACCGGGACAGGGGGACTGAAGCTTTCTTT.

This clonotype was recorded a few times. V and J are TRBV20-1 and TRBJ1-2; D gene unclear. From germline, CDR1 is DFQATT and CDR2 SNEGSKA (reference sequence). CDR3 length: 12 amino acids. V was cut by 3 bases and J by 2 bases, with 7 bases left in between. Written as DNA, the CDR3 is TGCAGTGCTAGGGTGGGAAACTATGGCTACACCTTC. The encoded protein is CSARVGNYGYTF.

This clonotype has a count of ten or more. The chain carries TRBV3-1 and TRBJ2-7; D remains ambiguous. Per germline, CDR1 LGHDT and CDR2 YNNKEL (reference sequence). The CDR3 has 15 amino acids. The germline V and J ends were trimmed by 0 bases and 3 bases, with 12 bases remaining between them. DNA for the CDR3: TGTGCCAGCAGCCAAGACCGTGGACGGTACTACGAGCAGTACTTC. Protein sequence: CASSQDRGRYYEQYF.

This rearrangement joins TRBV10-2 to TRBJ2-3, with 7 bases identical to TRBD2. V shed 6 bases, J shed 13 bases, and the junction held 7 bases outside the gene matches. The germline V gene has CDR1 WSHSY and CDR2 SAAADI. The CDR3 has 11 amino acids. CDR3 nucleotide sequence: TGCGCCAGCAGGAGCGGGGAGCGCGAGTATTTT. This gives the protein CASRSGEREYF.

In the case of this clonotype: An end of the junction differs from the germline gene, which may be a read error. Here the CDR3 reads CASSLGQGVYNEQLF. The CDR3 DNA reads as TGTGCCAGCAGCTTAGGGCAGGGGGTGTACAATGAGCAGCTCTTC. The chain joins TRBV7-9 to TRBJ2-1, with TRBD1 matching over 7 bases. Germline V lookup: CDR1 SEHNR, CDR2 FQNEAQ (reference sequence). The CDR3 spans 15 residues.

This clonotype was counted ten times or more. CDR3 in amino acids: CASSPRLAGDNEQFF. The CDR3 region has the DNA TGTGCCAGCAGCCCGCGACTAGCGGGAGACAATGAGCAGTTCTTC. This chain connects TRBV7-8 to TRBJ2-1; 12 nucleotides align to TRBD2. The ends lost 5 bases at V and 5 bases at J; junction bases unmatched: 4. The CDR3 runs 15 residues. Germline-derived CDR1 and CDR2 are SGHVS and FQNEAQ.

This clonotype was observed many times. This chain connects TRBV2 to TRBJ2-3, with 9 bases fitting TRBD2. V was clipped by 8 bases and J by 2 bases; unmatched bases: 8. The germline CDR1 and CDR2 sequences are SNHLY and FYNNEI. This CDR3 spans 15 amino acids. The CDR3 nucleotides are TGTGCCAGCCAGAGACTAGCGGCAACCACAGATACGCAGTATTTT. Protein: CASQRLAATTDTQYF.

The chain recombines TRBV20-1 with TRBJ2-7; TRBD2 agrees at 10 bases. CDR1 is DFQATT and CDR2 is SNEGSKA in the germline V gene (reference sequence). V was pared by 5 bases and J by 1 base, with 2 bases of the junction left unmatched. CDR3 size: 13 residues. The CDR3 DNA is TGCAGTGCTCAAGCGGGAGGGTCCTACGAGCAGTACTTC. Amino acids: CSAQAGGSYEQYF.

This clonotype was recorded at least ten times. The chain uses TRBV20-1 and TRBJ2-7, with a weak D call TRBD1 (6 bases). Germline loops: CDR1 DFQATT, CDR2 SNEGSKA (reference sequence). Trimming pared 2 bases from V and 5 bases from J, leaving 19 bases between. The CDR3 totals 15 residues. CDR3 in DNA: TGCAGTGCTAGATCACGACAGGCTGGTCCCGACGAGCAGTACTTC. It codes for CSARSRQAGPDEQYF.

This sequence joins TRBV19 and TRBJ1-5, with D tentatively TRBD1 (6 bases). Germline V gene lookup returns CDR1 LNHDA and CDR2 SQIVND (reference sequence). The CDR3 is 14 residues long. V dropped 5 bases and J dropped 6 bases, with 14 bases sitting between them. The CDR3 reads CASSPMTGGQPQHF. The CDR3 region has the DNA TGTGCCAGTAGTCCGATGACAGGAGGTCAGCCCCAGCATTTT.

Ten or more counts support this clonotype. The junction and the germline gene differ at one end; a read error may be behind it. This chain uses TRBV20-1 with TRBJ2-1; TRBD2 agrees at 11 bases. CDR3 size: 15 residues. CDR1 and CDR2 from the germline V gene are DFQATT and SNEGSKA (reference sequence). CDR3 nucleotides: TGCAGTGCTAGACTAACTAGCGGGAGCTACAGTGAGCAGTTCTTC. Translating it yields CSARLTSGSYSEQFF.

This clonotype was seen many times. The gene calls are TRBV20-1 and TRBJ2-1, with 12 bases aligning to TRBD1. Germline V CDR1 and CDR2: DFQATT, SNEGSKA (reference sequence). J lost 4 bases, V lost 0 bases, and 13 bases had no gene match. This CDR3 has 19 amino acids. The CDR3 here is CSARDATGTGGTKYNEQFF. The CDR3 nucleotides read TGCAGTGCTAGAGATGCGACCGGGACAGGGGGCACCAAATACAATGAGCAGTTCTTC.

This clonotype was seen repeatedly, ten times or more. The V call is TRBV7-9, the J call TRBJ2-1; 11 nucleotides align to TRBD2. CDR1 SEHNR and CDR2 FQNEAQ come from the germline V gene (reference sequence). The CDR3 runs 16 residues. V trimming: 5 bases; J trimming: 0 bases; junction bases outside the gene matches: 3. The CDR3 DNA reads as TGTGCCAGCAGCCCTAGCGGGGGGAGCTCCTACAATGAGCAGTTCTTC. Its protein product is CASSPSGGSSYNEQFF.

This clonotype was seen ten or more times. The chain joins TRBV28 to TRBJ2-3; D is possibly TRBD2 (6 bases). Trimming left V 3 bases short and J 6 bases short, with 22 bases between. There are 17 residues in the CDR3. Per the germline V gene, CDR1 is MDHEN and CDR2 is SYDVKM. CDR3 loop: CASSFLISGPKEDTQYF. The CDR3 DNA reads as TGTGCCAGCAGTTTTTTGATCAGCGGGCCCAAAGAGGATACGCAGTATTTT.

This clonotype was picked up many times. V is TRBV28 and J is TRBJ2-3, with D perhaps matching TRBD1 (6 bases). CDR3 length: 15 amino acids. V was pared by 3 bases and J by 0 bases, with 10 bases between. Looked up from germline, CDR1 is MDHEN and CDR2 is SYDVKM. CDR3 loop: CASSFWGPSTDTQYF. In DNA, the CDR3 is TGTGCCAGCAGTTTTTGGGGGCCAAGCACAGATACGCAGTATTTT.

There are a few counts of this clonotype. V and J are TRBV4-1 and TRBJ2-3; 10 positions match TRBD2. The germline gives CDR1 MGHRA, CDR2 YSYEKL. The CDR3 is 14 residues long. J gave up 10 bases and V 0 bases, and 4 bases lay outside the gene matches. The CDR3 region has the DNA TGCGCCAGCAGCCAAGAGGGACTAGCGCAAGCGCAGTATTTT. Amino acids: CASSQEGLAQAQYF.